This TCR beta chain was sequenced during a study of blood T cell repertoires in COVID-19. V lost 2 bases to trimming and J lost 1 base, with 8 bases between them. In germline, CDR1 is SGHTA, CDR2 FQGTGA. CDR3 length equals 15 residues. TCRdb's table, derived via immunoSEQ multiplex PCR, lists solely in-frame clones and lacks some. Of just over 150,000 clones listed, over 85% are singletons. Sequencing used peripheral blood. V gene TRBV7-3 combines with J gene TRBJ2-2; weak D call: TRBD2 (5 bases). The TCR comes from a woman in her fifties or sixties with acute or convalescent COVID-19. CDR3 amino acids: CASSLLAKNTGELFF. Written as DNA, the CDR3 is TGTGCCAGCAGCTTACTAGCCAAGAACACCGGGGAGCTGTTTTTT.